The 6 T cell receptor beta chains listed next were all sequenced from one sample in a study of blood T cell repertoires in COVID-19. Profiled with immunoSEQ multiplex PCR; TCRdb holds only in-frame clones, not every one. The data show about 70,000 clones, with more than 85% seen just once and around 3.9% held by the top ten. The sample taken for sequencing was peripheral blood. Receptor source: a man aged 65-85 years with active COVID-19.

This clone has only one observation. J is TRBJ2-4 and V is TRBV30, with TRBD2 identical over 7 bases. Germline V gene lookup returns CDR1 GTSNPN and CDR2 SVGIG (reference sequence). The V segment lost 3 bases and the J segment 7 bases; nucleotides outside the gene matches: 12. CDR3 length: 15 residues. The CDR3 nucleotides are TGTGCCTGGAGGGCAAAGACGGGGGGTTGGAACATTCAGTACTTC. Translated, it gives CAWRAKTGGWNIQYF.

This clone was picked up a small number of times. This chain uses TRBV25-1 with TRBJ2-1; 7 nucleotides align to TRBD2. CDR1 is MGHDK, CDR2 SYGVNS, per germline. V gave up 6 bases and J gave up 6 bases; unmatched junction bases: 14. This CDR3 has 16 amino acids. This CDR3 reads CASRGGSGLRINEQFF. As DNA, the CDR3 is TGTGCCAGCAGGGGGGGTAGCGGGCTCAGAATCAATGAGCAGTTCTTC.

The J gene is TRBJ2-7, the V gene TRBV5-1, with 7 nucleotides matching TRBD2. The CDR3 spans 18 residues. The junction had 12 bases not matched to a gene; V was cut back by 0 bases and J by 0 bases. Germline lookup yields CDR1 SGHRS and CDR2 YFSETQ. The CDR3 region has the DNA TGCGCCAGCAGCTTGGCCTCTAGCGGAAGGACCATCTCCTACGAGCAGTACTTC. It yields the protein CASSLASSGRTISYEQYF.

The genes are TRBV11-2 and TRBJ2-7, with D tentatively TRBD2 (6 bases). The CDR3 sequence is 14 residues long. CDR1 and CDR2 from the germline V gene are SGHAT and FQNNGV. Trimming took 6 bases from V and 3 from J, leaving 15 bases between them. The CDR3 here is CASRRPGGFYEQYF. The CDR3, as DNA: TGTGCCAGCAGGCGCCCCGGGGGTTTCTACGAGCAGTACTTC.

This chain connects TRBV27 to TRBJ1-2; 8 bases are shared with TRBD1. Germline CDR1 MNHEY, CDR2 SMNVEV (reference sequence). CDR3 length equals 14 residues. V was clipped by 8 bases and J by 3 bases; unmatched bases: 8. The DNA of the CDR3 is TGTGCCAGCGCCAAGGGACAGGTGGACTATGGCTACACCTTC. Translating gives CASAKGQVDYGYTF.

This clone was picked up a small number of times. This chain links TRBV28 with TRBJ1-5, with 9 bases matching TRBD1. Germline V CDR1 and CDR2: MDHEN, SYDVKM. The J segment lost 0 bases and the V segment lost 3 bases, leaving 6 bases of the junction unmatched. The CDR3 has 17 residues. CDR3: CASSLGQGYYSNQPQHF. In DNA, the CDR3 is TGTGCCAGCAGTTTGGGACAGGGATACTATAGCAATCAGCCCCAGCATTTT.